This T cell receptor beta chain was sequenced in a study of T cell changes during pregnancy in multiple sclerosis. This table comes from immunoSEQ multiplex PCR, and its TCRdb copy is limited to in-frame clones, with some not included. Among approximately 70,000 clones listed, roughly 89% were seen once. Trimming pared 4 bases from V and 0 bases from J, leaving 10 bases between. CDR1 is KGHSH and CDR2 is LQKENI in the germline V gene. The CDR3 loop spans 15 amino acids. The source material was peripheral blood, sampled in the third trimester of pregnancy. The chain couples TRBV18 to TRBJ1-5, with no clear D. The receptor was derived from a female donor in good health, enrolled as a control in a pregnancy study. The DNA of the CDR3 is TGTGCCAGCTCACGTGGGCGTAATAGCAATCAGCCCCAGCATTTT. Its translation: CASSRGRNSNQPQHF.